The table lists the clone carrying this T cell receptor (beta chain) with a count of one. The germline V gene has CDR1 SGHVS and CDR2 FQNEAQ. Trimming pared 2 bases from V and 3 bases from J, leaving 8 bases between. The CDR3 extends over 14 amino acids. Clones were read by immunoSEQ multiplex PCR, and TCRdb kept only the in-frame ones, dropping some. The repertoire holds roughly 150,000 clones, with around nine tenths as singletons. The data stem from a study of T cell responses to AZD1222 COVID-19 vaccine. The chain has TRBV7-8 and TRBJ1-5; D unresolved. The sequencing used peripheral blood, collected 28 days after the second AZD1222 dose. The receptor comes from an adult who received the AZD1222 COVID-19 vaccine. CDR3 nucleotides: TGTGCCAGCAGCTTATCAGGTTTCAATCAGCCCCAGCATTTT. As protein: CASSLSGFNQPQHF.